These T cell receptor beta chains were read from a single sample in a study of T cell responses to AZD1222 COVID-19 vaccine. Sequenced by immunoSEQ multiplex PCR; TCRdb stores in-frame clones only, minus some. The sample holds about 84,000 clones, 70% to 90% seen once. Here the sequenced sample was peripheral blood, taken 28 days after the second AZD1222 dose. These receptors originate from an adult who received the AZD1222 COVID-19 vaccine. Each CDR3 is given with its conserved first and last residue. A D gene is named only where the DNA matches it firmly. Only part of the rows carry a size: once, few, many, or a class if the clone is expanded.

j_call d_call v_call clone_size cdr3_aa cdr3_nt
TRBJ2-5 NA TRBV7-3 NA CASSLDGQETQYF TGTGCCAGCAGCCTTGACGGCCAGGAGACCCAGTACTTC
TRBJ1-1 NA TRBV11-3 NA CASSFNGYTEAFF TGTGCCAGCAGCTTCAACGGGTACACTGAAGCTTTCTTT
TRBJ1-1 NA TRBV7-2 NA CASTLRAGPSEAFF TGTGCCAGCACCCTTCGGGCAGGGCCCTCAGAAGCTTTCTTT
TRBJ1-2 NA TRBV5-1 NA CASSRTASREGSYGYTF TGCGCCAGCAGCCGGACGGCATCACGCGAAGGGAGCTATGGCTACACCTTC
TRBJ2-1 NA TRBV6-1 NA CASSEPTKNNEQFF TGTGCCAGCAGTGAACCGACTAAGAACAATGAGCAGTTCTTC
TRBJ1-3 NA TRBV19 few CASSMGTVGVNTIYF TGTGCCAGTAGTATGGGTACAGTGGGGGTAAACACCATATATTTT
TRBJ2-1 NA TRBV27 once CASSFLGGKGREQFF TGTGCCAGCAGTTTTCTGGGCGGGAAGGGGCGTGAGCAGTTCTTC
TRBJ2-1 TRBD2 TRBV6-6 once CASSYRAAGGRNEQFF TGTGCCAGCAGTTATCGGGCGGCGGGAGGTAGGAATGAGCAGTTCTTC
TRBJ1-2 NA TRBV6-6 NA CASSTSNYGYTF TGTGCCAGCAGTACATCTAACTATGGCTACACCTTC
TRBJ2-5 NA TRBV11-2 NA CASSSQPQETQYF TGTGCCAGCAGCTCACAGCCTCAAGAGACCCAGTACTTC
TRBJ1-1 NA TRBV28 NA CASSLRQAGLPEAFF TGTGCCAGCAGTTTACGACAGGCGGGACTCCCTGAAGCTTTCTTT
TRBJ1-3 NA TRBV29-1 NA CSVQENAGNTIYF TGCAGCGTTCAGGAAAATGCTGGAAACACCATATATTTT
TRBJ1-1 TRBD1 TRBV3-1/TRBV3-2 few CASSQRTGISEAFF TGTGCCAGCAGCCAAAGGACAGGAATCTCTGAAGCTTTCTTT
TRBJ2-3 TRBD2 TRBV19 few CASAGGAKDTQYF TGTGCCAGTGCCGGGGGGGCTAAAGATACGCAGTATTTT
TRBJ1-5 NA TRBV2 NA CASSEGYGQPQHF TGTGCCAGCAGTGAAGGGTATGGCCAGCCCCAGCATTTT
TRBJ1-1 NA TRBV7-6 NA CASSQSGRMNTEAFF TGTGCCAGCAGCCAGTCGGGCAGGATGAACACTGAAGCTTTCTTT
TRBJ2-3 NA TRBV19 NA CASSMGGLPDTQYF TGTGCCAGTAGTATGGGGGGGCTCCCAGATACGCAGTATTTT
TRBJ1-3 NA TRBV4-1 NA CASSQVPITGNTIYF TGCGCCAGCAGCCAAGTCCCGATTACCGGAAACACCATATATTTT
TRBJ2-6 NA TRBV5-1 NA CASSIGLASSGANVLTF TGCGCCAGCAGCATAGGTCTAGCCTCCTCTGGGGCCAACGTCCTGACTTTC
TRBJ2-3 TRBD2 TRBV27 NA CASSFGLAGEVSTDTQYF TGTGCCAGCAGTTTTGGACTAGCGGGAGAGGTTAGCACAGATACGCAGTATTTT
TRBJ2-5 TRBD2 TRBV5-1 NA CASSSLAGGKETQYF TGCGCCAGCAGCTCCTTAGCGGGCGGGAAAGAGACCCAGTACTTC
TRBJ2-7 NA TRBV5-1 NA CASSLVAGSSYEQYF TGCGCCAGCAGCTTGGTCGCGGGTTCGTCCTACGAGCAGTACTTC
TRBJ1-5 NA TRBV3-1/TRBV3-2 NA CASGLGCGGNQPQHF TGTGCCAGCGGACTAGGGTGCGGGGGCAATCAGCCCCAGCATTTT
TRBJ1-6 NA TRBV5-8 few CASSFGPRASKGSYNSPLHF TGTGCCAGCAGCTTTGGGCCGCGGGCCTCGAAAGGCTCCTATAATTCACCCCTCCACTTT
TRBJ1-1 NA TRBV7-9 NA CASSLYRENTEAFF TGTGCCAGCAGCTTATACAGGGAAAACACTGAAGCTTTCTTT
TRBJ1-1 NA TRBV6-1 NA CASSEMGGAVNTEAFF TGTGCCAGCAGTGAAATGGGTGGGGCGGTGAACACTGAAGCTTTCTTT
TRBJ2-1 TRBD2 TRBV10-3 NA CAIRGASGRDPVFYNEQFF TGTGCCATTAGGGGGGCTAGCGGGAGGGACCCAGTTTTCTACAATGAGCAGTTCTTC
TRBJ1-6 NA TRBV15 NA CATSRDPGADSPLHF TGTGCCACCAGCAGAGATCCAGGGGCAGATTCACCCCTCCACTTT
TRBJ1-2 TRBD1 TRBV28 NA CASSPGQGPYGYTF TGTGCCAGCAGTCCGGGACAGGGCCCCTATGGCTACACCTTC
TRBJ2-7 NA TRBV18 NA CASASRDTYEQYF TGTGCCAGCGCGTCCAGGGATACCTACGAGCAGTACTTC
TRBJ2-5 NA TRBV27 NA CASSPGTTDGTQYF TGTGCCAGCTCACCCGGGACAACCGATGGGACCCAGTACTTC
TRBJ1-5 NA TRBV2 NA CASSAIQTNQPQHF TGTGCCAGCAGTGCCATACAGACCAATCAGCCCCAGCATTTT
TRBJ1-1 NA TRBV9 NA CASSVAWNTEAFF TGTGCCAGCAGCGTAGCCTGGAACACTGAAGCTTTCTTT
TRBJ1-4 NA TRBV19 NA CASSIVREKLFF TGTGCCAGTAGTATAGTGCGTGAGAAACTGTTTTTT
TRBJ2-2 TRBD1 TRBV5-6 NA CASFGWGTGYTGELFF TGTGCCAGCTTCGGGTGGGGGACAGGATATACCGGGGAGCTGTTTTTT
TRBJ2-7 TRBD2 TRBV7-2 NA CASSLVPPPGGSEQYF TGTGCCAGCAGCTTAGTACCCCCGCCGGGAGGTAGCGAGCAGTACTTC
TRBJ1-2 NA TRBV11-2 NA CASSLDARDYGYTF TGTGCCAGCAGCTTAGATGCGCGGGACTATGGCTACACCTTC
TRBJ1-4 TRBD1 TRBV2 NA CASSEVGTGVEKLFF TGTGCCAGCAGTGAAGTCGGGACAGGGGTTGAAAAACTGTTTTTT
TRBJ2-3 TRBD2 TRBV7-3 NA CASSLTRTSDSTDTQYF TGTGCCAGCAGCTTAACGCGGACTAGCGATAGCACAGATACGCAGTATTTT
TRBJ1-1 NA TRBV7-8 NA CASSSPRGLPNTEAFF TGTGCCAGCAGCTCTCCCCGAGGACTCCCGAACACTGAAGCTTTCTTT
TRBJ2-1 NA TRBV7-9 few CASSSAGPSEEQFF TGTGCCAGCAGCTCGGCGGGACCCTCCGAGGAGCAGTTCTTC